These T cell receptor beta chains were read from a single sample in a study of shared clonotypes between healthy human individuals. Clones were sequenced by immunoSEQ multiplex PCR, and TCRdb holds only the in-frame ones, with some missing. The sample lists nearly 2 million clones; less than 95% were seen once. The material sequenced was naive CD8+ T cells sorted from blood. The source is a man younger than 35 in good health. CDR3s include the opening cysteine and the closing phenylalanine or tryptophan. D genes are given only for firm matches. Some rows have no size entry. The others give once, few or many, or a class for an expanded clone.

DNA: TGTGCCAGCAGTTACGAGACAGCCAATTTTAATTCACCCCTCCACTTT; CDR3: CASSYETANFNSPLHF; V: TRBV6-5; J: TRBJ1-6; D: -; size: -; length: 16
DNA: TGTGCCAGCAGCTTTTATGGTGGGGGGAATGAGCAGTTCTTC; CDR3: CASSFYGGGNEQFF; V: TRBV7-9; J: TRBJ2-1; D: -; size: -; length: 14
DNA: TGTGCCAGCAGCTTAGGATCCTTAATCGGGTTC; CDR3: CASSLGSLIGF; V: TRBV11-2; J: TRBJ2-7; D: -; size: -; length: 11
DNA: TGTGCCAGCAGCGTAGCAGCAGGACTCTCCTACGAGCAGTACTTC; CDR3: CASSVAAGLSYEQYF; V: TRBV9; J: TRBJ2-7; D: -; size: -; length: 15
DNA: TGCGCCAGCAGGTATTCCGGGACTAGCGGGAACCATGAGCAGTTCTTC; CDR3: CASRYSGTSGNHEQFF; V: TRBV4-1; J: TRBJ2-1; D: TRBD2; size: -; length: 16
DNA: TGTGCCAGCAGCCAGGTGGATAATGAGCAGTTCTTC; CDR3: CASSQVDNEQFF; V: TRBV11-3; J: TRBJ2-1; D: -; size: -; length: 12
DNA: TGTGCCAGCAGTTTATCCACGCCTGCCTACGAGCAGTACTTC; CDR3: CASSLSTPAYEQYF; V: TRBV27; J: TRBJ2-7; D: -; size: -; length: 14
DNA: TGTGCCAGCAGCCCGGGAGAAAAACTGTTTTTT; CDR3: CASSPGEKLFF; V: TRBV9; J: TRBJ1-4; D: -; size: -; length: 11
DNA: TGTGCCAGTAGTATATCAGCAGGGAAGTACGAGCAGTACTTC; CDR3: CASSISAGKYEQYF; V: TRBV19; J: TRBJ2-7; D: -; size: -; length: 14
DNA: TGTGCCAGCACCCATAGCCGAGCGGGAGGATACAATGAGCAGTTCTTC; CDR3: CASTHSRAGGYNEQFF; V: TRBV7-9; J: TRBJ2-1; D: TRBD2; size: -; length: 16
DNA: TGCAGCGTTCTGCCCATTAACCCTAAACCCTCAAACTTCTATGGCTACACCTTC; CDR3: CSVLPINPKPSNFYGYTF; V: TRBV29-1; J: TRBJ1-2; D: -; size: -; length: 18
DNA: TGTGCCAGCAGTTACGCAGGCGCTAACTATGGCTACACCTTC; CDR3: CASSYAGANYGYTF; V: TRBV6-5; J: TRBJ1-2; D: -; size: -; length: 14
DNA: TGTGCCAGCAGCTTCAGGGCAGGGGAGCAAGAGACCCAGTACTTC; CDR3: CASSFRAGEQETQYF; V: TRBV7-2; J: TRBJ2-5; D: -; size: few; length: 15
DNA: TGTGCCAGCGGTAGAAGGATCGAAGTCGGGGAGCTGTTTTTT; CDR3: CASGRRIEVGELFF; V: TRBV27; J: TRBJ2-2; D: -; size: -; length: 14
DNA: TGCAGCGTTGCCGGCACTACTAGCGGCCTCACAGATACGCAGTATTTT; CDR3: CSVAGTTSGLTDTQYF; V: TRBV29-1; J: TRBJ2-3; D: TRBD2; size: -; length: 16
DNA: TGTGCCAGCAGCTTCTACGGTACCTACAATGAGCAGTTCTTC; CDR3: CASSFYGTYNEQFF; V: TRBV5-6; J: TRBJ2-1; D: -; size: -; length: 14
DNA: TGCGCCAGCAGCCAAGGTTGGGACACTGAAGCTTTCTTT; CDR3: CASSQGWDTEAFF; V: TRBV4-1; J: TRBJ1-1; D: -; size: once; length: 13
DNA: TGTGCCAGCAGCTTAGAGTCTGTCCACCTAGTGGACGAGCAGTACTTC; CDR3: CASSLESVHLVDEQYF; V: TRBV7-9; J: TRBJ2-7; D: -; size: -; length: 16
DNA: TGTGCCAGCAGTTACGGGGCGGGAGCGAACACCGGGGAGCTGTTTTTT; CDR3: CASSYGAGANTGELFF; V: TRBV6-5; J: TRBJ2-2; D: TRBD2; size: -; length: 16
DNA: TGCAGCGTTGAAGGACAAGCCCACACAGATACGCAGTATTTT; CDR3: CSVEGQAHTDTQYF; V: TRBV29-1; J: TRBJ2-3; D: -; size: -; length: 14
DNA: TGTGCCAGCAGCTTCCTCCCCGGGACACTCGGAGAGGGGACTGAAGCTTTCTTT; CDR3: CASSFLPGTLGEGTEAFF; V: TRBV7-2; J: TRBJ1-1; D: -; size: -; length: 18
DNA: TGTGCCACGGGACAGAGATTTTATAGCAATCAGCCCCAGCATTTT; CDR3: CATGQRFYSNQPQHF; V: TRBV19; J: TRBJ1-5; D: TRBD1; size: -; length: 15
DNA: TGTGCCAGCAGCTCTGACCGAGGTCAGCCCCAGCATTTT; CDR3: CASSSDRGQPQHF; V: TRBV5-6; J: TRBJ1-5; D: -; size: -; length: 13
DNA: TGCAGCGTGCCGGGGACTAGCGGCTCCTACGAGCAGTACTTC; CDR3: CSVPGTSGSYEQYF; V: TRBV29-1; J: TRBJ2-7; D: TRBD2; size: -; length: 14
DNA: TGTGCCAGCAGTTTTGGCGGAGCTAGCACAGATACGCAGTATTTT; CDR3: CASSFGGASTDTQYF; V: TRBV27; J: TRBJ2-3; D: -; size: -; length: 15
DNA: TGTGCCATCGACAGGGCGGACACTGAAGCTTTCTTT; CDR3: CAIDRADTEAFF; V: TRBV6-1; J: TRBJ1-1; D: TRBD1; size: -; length: 12
DNA: TGTGCCAGCAGCTTCGGGGCAGCCACCTCCTACGAGCAGTACTTC; CDR3: CASSFGAATSYEQYF; V: TRBV13; J: TRBJ2-7; D: -; size: -; length: 15
DNA: TGTGCCAGCAGCTTGGGGCGGACAGGGGTCGGAAACACCATATATTTT; CDR3: CASSLGRTGVGNTIYF; V: TRBV5-4; J: TRBJ1-3; D: TRBD1; size: -; length: 16
DNA: TGTGCCAGCAAGGGACAGTTGAACACTGAAGCTTTCTTT; CDR3: CASKGQLNTEAFF; V: TRBV2; J: TRBJ1-1; D: TRBD1; size: -; length: 13
DNA: TGTGCCAGCAGCTTTGGGGGGTATAACTACGAGCAGTACTTC; CDR3: CASSFGGYNYEQYF; V: TRBV11-2; J: TRBJ2-7; D: -; size: -; length: 14
DNA: TGTGCCAGCGGACTTCGTCCTAGCAATCAGCCCCAGCATTTT; CDR3: CASGLRPSNQPQHF; V: TRBV28; J: TRBJ1-5; D: -; size: -; length: 14
DNA: TGTGCCAGCAGCTCCGACGACCTTTACTTCGGGGCCCAGTACTTC; CDR3: CASSSDDLYFGAQYF; V: TRBV5-6; J: TRBJ2-5; D: -; size: -; length: 15
DNA: TGTGCCAGCAGCTCCCGGGCCCTGTTGAGCACAGATACGCAGTATTTT; CDR3: CASSSRALLSTDTQYF; V: TRBV13; J: TRBJ2-3; D: -; size: -; length: 16
DNA: TGCGCCAGCAGCCAGGTTTTGGCGAACACTGAAGCTTTCTTT; CDR3: CASSQVLANTEAFF; V: TRBV4-1; J: TRBJ1-1; D: -; size: -; length: 14
DNA: TGTGCCAGCAGCTTGGTAGGGACAGGGGGCAATGGCTACACCTTC; CDR3: CASSLVGTGGNGYTF; V: TRBV5-6; J: TRBJ1-2; D: TRBD1; size: -; length: 15
DNA: TGTGCCAGCAGCTTACGCCGGTGGGCTGAAGCTTTCTTT; CDR3: CASSLRRWAEAFF; V: TRBV7-6; J: TRBJ1-1; D: -; size: -; length: 13
DNA: TGTGCCAGCAGTAAGGGCCTTCGCCTTTTTGCAACTAATGAAAAACTGTTTTTT; CDR3: CASSKGLRLFATNEKLFF; V: TRBV27; J: TRBJ1-4; D: -; size: -; length: 18
DNA: TGTGCCAGCAGTTACCGCCCAGTAGGGCGCACTGAAGCTTTCTTT; CDR3: CASSYRPVGRTEAFF; V: TRBV6-5; J: TRBJ1-1; D: -; size: -; length: 15
DNA: TGTGCCAGCAGCGCCACTGACAGCAGCTACGAGCAGTACTTC; CDR3: CASSATDSSYEQYF; V: TRBV13; J: TRBJ2-7; D: -; size: -; length: 14
DNA: TGCGCCAGCAGCCAAGATACAGGGGCCTGGACTGAAGCTTTCTTT; CDR3: CASSQDTGAWTEAFF; V: TRBV4-1; J: TRBJ1-1; D: TRBD1; size: -; length: 15
DNA: TGTGCCAGCGCGGAGGGGGCTCGATCACCCCTCCACTTT; CDR3: CASAEGARSPLHF; V: TRBV7-2; J: TRBJ1-6; D: TRBD1; size: -; length: 13
DNA: TGCGCCAGCAGTTGGCTAGGGGATAGCACAGATACGCAGTATTTT; CDR3: CASSWLGDSTDTQYF; V: TRBV5-1; J: TRBJ2-3; D: -; size: -; length: 15
DNA: TGTGCCAGCAGCCAGGGGGGACAGCTGCTCTCTGGCTACACCTTC; CDR3: CASSQGGQLLSGYTF; V: TRBV14; J: TRBJ1-2; D: TRBD1; size: -; length: 15
DNA: TGTGCCGGGGCTAGAGAAAACTACGAGCAGTACTTC; CDR3: CAGARENYEQYF; V: TRBV30; J: TRBJ2-7; D: -; size: -; length: 12
DNA: TGTGCCAGCAGTTACGGGACGGATAGCAATCAGCCCCAGCATTTT; CDR3: CASSYGTDSNQPQHF; V: TRBV6-6; J: TRBJ1-5; D: -; size: once; length: 15